This T cell receptor (beta chain) was captured by sequencing in a study of blood T cell repertoires in COVID-19. The CDR3 totals 14 residues. J gave up 2 bases and V 4 bases, and 5 bases lay outside the gene matches. Looked up from germline, CDR1 is SEHNR and CDR2 is FQNEAQ (reference sequence). Here immunoSEQ multiplex PCR was the method, and the copy in TCRdb shows in-frame clones only, minus some. The sample carries 270,000 or so clones, roughly 84% recorded once. Notes on this clone: The sample carries other DNA sequences with the same CDR3.

Patients in Seattle were enrolled during active infection, then followed longitudinally. The sample taken for sequencing was peripheral blood. The chain recombines TRBV7-9 with TRBJ2-7, with 7 positions matching TRBD1. This TCR was sampled from a human donor with COVID-19, enrolled during active disease. The donor label of this sample is uncertain. The CDR3 loop is CASSSDRRTYEQYF. The CDR3 nucleotides read TGTGCCAGCAGCTCGGACAGGCGGACCTACGAGCAGTACTTC.